This is a list of T cell receptor beta chains from one sample in a study of blood T cell repertoires in COVID-19. The table came from immunoSEQ multiplex PCR; TCRdb's copy has only in-frame clones and leaves some out. The repertoire holds 88,000 or so clones, around 86% seen once, with 8.5% to 10% in the top ten. Sequences were obtained from peripheral blood. These receptors all come from a human donor in a cohort sampled during active COVID-19. The CDR3 runs from the conserved cysteine through the conserved F or W. The order of the fields is clone size, D gene, V gene, J gene, CDR3 DNA, CDR3 protein. The D gene is left open where the match is weak. Only part of the rows carry a size: once, few, many, or a class if the clone is expanded.

abundance: NA; d_gene: NA; v_gene: TRBV2; j_gene: TRBJ2-1; CDR3nt: TGTGCCAGCAGTGAAAGGGGGTTCGGCGGGGGCCTCAACAATGAGCAGTTCTTC; CDR3aa: CASSERGFGGGLNNEQFF
abundance: few; d_gene: TRBD1; v_gene: TRBV3-1/TRBV3-2; j_gene: TRBJ2-3; CDR3nt: TGTGCCAGCAGCCACGACAGGGTGAGCACAGATACGCAGTATTTT; CDR3aa: CASSHDRVSTDTQYF
abundance: NA; d_gene: NA; v_gene: TRBV28; j_gene: TRBJ2-2; CDR3nt: TGTGCCAGCAGTTTGGGGGGGAACACCGGGGAGCTGTTTTTT; CDR3aa: CASSLGGNTGELFF
abundance: NA; d_gene: TRBD2; v_gene: TRBV7-2; j_gene: TRBJ2-7; CDR3nt: TGTGCCAGCAGCCCCGGAGGTACTAGCGGGGTACCCTACGAGCAGTACTTC; CDR3aa: CASSPGGTSGVPYEQYF
abundance: NA; d_gene: TRBD1; v_gene: TRBV12-3/TRBV12-4; j_gene: TRBJ1-1; CDR3nt: TGTGCCAGCAGTCCCGGACAGGAGGGTAAAGCTTTCTTT; CDR3aa: CASSPGQEGKAFF
abundance: NA; d_gene: NA; v_gene: TRBV3-1/TRBV3-2; j_gene: TRBJ2-7; CDR3nt: TGTGCCAGCAGCCAAGAACCCGGGGAGCAGTACTTC; CDR3aa: CASSQEPGEQYF
abundance: once; d_gene: TRBD2; v_gene: TRBV7-8; j_gene: TRBJ2-3; CDR3nt: TGTGCCAGCAGCCGTACTAGCGGGGGCACAGATACGCAGTATTTT; CDR3aa: CASSRTSGGTDTQYF
abundance: few; d_gene: NA; v_gene: TRBV3-1/TRBV3-2; j_gene: TRBJ1-4; CDR3nt: TGTGCCAGCAGCCAAGAAGGAAGGGGTTTCACTAATGAAAAACTGTTTTTT; CDR3aa: CASSQEGRGFTNEKLFF
abundance: NA; d_gene: TRBD1; v_gene: TRBV12-5; j_gene: TRBJ1-1; CDR3nt: TGTGCTAGTCGCGAAGACAGGGCCTCTGAAGCTTTCTTT; CDR3aa: CASREDRASEAFF
abundance: few; d_gene: NA; v_gene: TRBV7-9; j_gene: TRBJ1-6; CDR3nt: TGTGCCAGCATCGACTCGAGCTCCTATAATTCACCCCTCCACTTT; CDR3aa: CASIDSSSYNSPLHF
abundance: NA; d_gene: NA; v_gene: TRBV9; j_gene: TRBJ2-7; CDR3nt: TGTGCCAGCAGCGTAGAAGGCGGGGCGAGCTCCTACGAGCAGTACTTC; CDR3aa: CASSVEGGASSYEQYF
abundance: NA; d_gene: NA; v_gene: TRBV3-1/TRBV3-2; j_gene: TRBJ2-3; CDR3nt: TGTGCCAGCAGCCAAGATGGGAAGCGGCCCCTGAGAACAGATACGCAGTATTTT; CDR3aa: CASSQDGKRPLRTDTQYF
abundance: NA; d_gene: TRBD2; v_gene: TRBV5-1; j_gene: TRBJ2-3; CDR3nt: TGCGCCAGCAGCTTCGGGACTAGCGGGAGAGATACGCAGTATTTT; CDR3aa: CASSFGTSGRDTQYF
abundance: NA; d_gene: NA; v_gene: TRBV20-1; j_gene: TRBJ1-1; CDR3nt: TGCAGTGCTAGTGACGGTAACACTGAAGCTTTCTTT; CDR3aa: CSASDGNTEAFF
abundance: few; d_gene: NA; v_gene: TRBV11-3; j_gene: TRBJ2-1; CDR3nt: TGTGCCAGCAGCTTGCGGCGGGATGGGGGGAATGAGCAGTTCTTC; CDR3aa: CASSLRRDGGNEQFF
abundance: NA; d_gene: TRBD2; v_gene: TRBV10-3; j_gene: TRBJ2-3; CDR3nt: TGTGCCATCAGCCGACGGAGCGGGGAAGGAGATACGCAGTATTTT; CDR3aa: CAISRRSGEGDTQYF
abundance: NA; d_gene: NA; v_gene: TRBV15; j_gene: TRBJ2-7; CDR3nt: TGTGCCACCAGCAGAGATGGAGGGTTTGAGCAGTACTTC; CDR3aa: CATSRDGGFEQYF
abundance: NA; d_gene: TRBD1; v_gene: TRBV19; j_gene: TRBJ2-7; CDR3nt: TGTGCCAGTAGGGGGACAGGCGCACGCCAGCAGTACTTC; CDR3aa: CASRGTGARQQYF
abundance: NA; d_gene: NA; v_gene: TRBV30; j_gene: TRBJ1-2; CDR3nt: TGTGCAGGCGGGCGATTGGGAGTAAAGAACTATGGCTACACCTTC; CDR3aa: CAGGRLGVKNYGYTF
abundance: NA; d_gene: NA; v_gene: TRBV10-3; j_gene: TRBJ1-2; CDR3nt: TGTGCCATCAGTGAAGGGACACGGGGCTACACCTTC; CDR3aa: CAISEGTRGYTF
abundance: NA; d_gene: TRBD1; v_gene: TRBV28; j_gene: TRBJ1-2; CDR3nt: TGTGCCAGCGGTCAGACAGGGTCCCACTATGGCTACACCTTC; CDR3aa: CASGQTGSHYGYTF
abundance: NA; d_gene: TRBD2; v_gene: TRBV9; j_gene: TRBJ2-1; CDR3nt: TGTGCCAGCAGCGTAGTTAGCGGGGGGGCAAGGGAGCAGTTCTTC; CDR3aa: CASSVVSGGAREQFF